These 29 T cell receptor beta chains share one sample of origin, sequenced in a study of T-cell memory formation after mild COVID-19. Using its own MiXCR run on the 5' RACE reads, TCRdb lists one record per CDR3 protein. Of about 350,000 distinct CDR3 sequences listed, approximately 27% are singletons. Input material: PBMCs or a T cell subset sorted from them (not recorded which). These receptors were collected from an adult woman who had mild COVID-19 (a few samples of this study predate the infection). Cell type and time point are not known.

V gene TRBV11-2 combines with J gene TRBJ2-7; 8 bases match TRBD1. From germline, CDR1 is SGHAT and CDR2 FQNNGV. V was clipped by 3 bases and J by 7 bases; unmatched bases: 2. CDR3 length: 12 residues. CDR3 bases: TGTGCCAGCAGCTTCAGGGGGCATGAGCAGTACTTC. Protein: CASSFRGHEQYF. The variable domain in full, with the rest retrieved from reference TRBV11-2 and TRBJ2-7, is EAGVAQSPRYKIIEKRQSVAFWCNPISGHATLYWYQQILGQGPKLLIQFQNNGVVDDSQLPKDRFSAERLKGVDSTLKIQPAKLEDSAVYLCASSFRGHEQYFGPGTRLTVT.

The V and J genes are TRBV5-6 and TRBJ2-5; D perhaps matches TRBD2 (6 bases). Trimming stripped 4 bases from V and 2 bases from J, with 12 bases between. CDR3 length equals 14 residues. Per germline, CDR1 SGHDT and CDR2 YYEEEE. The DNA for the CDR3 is TGTGCCAGCAGCCGGAGGGGCTTTCAAGAGACCCAGTACTTC. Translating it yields CASSRRGFQETQYF.

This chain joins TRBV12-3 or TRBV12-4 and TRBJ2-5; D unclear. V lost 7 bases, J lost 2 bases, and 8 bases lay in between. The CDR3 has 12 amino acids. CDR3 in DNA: TGTGCCAGCACAGTCCGACAAGAGACCCAGTACTTC. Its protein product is CASTVRQETQYF.

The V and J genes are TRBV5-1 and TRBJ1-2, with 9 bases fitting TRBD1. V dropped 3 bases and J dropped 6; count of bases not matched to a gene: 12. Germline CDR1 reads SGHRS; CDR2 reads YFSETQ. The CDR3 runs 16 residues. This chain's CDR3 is CASSSTRDRGYDGYTF. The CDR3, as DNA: TGCGCCAGCAGCTCAACTCGAGACAGGGGGTACGATGGCTACACCTTC.

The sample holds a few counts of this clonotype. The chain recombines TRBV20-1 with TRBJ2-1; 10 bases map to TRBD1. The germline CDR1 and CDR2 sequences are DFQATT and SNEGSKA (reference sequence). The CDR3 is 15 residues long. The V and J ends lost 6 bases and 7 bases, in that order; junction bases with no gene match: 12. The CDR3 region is CSASQSDRGLNEQFF. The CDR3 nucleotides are TGCAGTGCCAGCCAATCCGACAGGGGGCTTAATGAGCAGTTCTTC.

The CDR3 loop reads CASSSQGGLDTQYF. The CDR3 nucleotides are TGTGCCAGCAGTTCCCAGGGGGGCCTGGATACGCAGTATTTT. The chain combines TRBV12-3 or TRBV12-4 with TRBJ2-3, with a possible D match to TRBD1 (7 bases). The CDR3 has 14 amino acids. Deletions cut 4 bases from V and 6 bases from J, with 14 bases between.

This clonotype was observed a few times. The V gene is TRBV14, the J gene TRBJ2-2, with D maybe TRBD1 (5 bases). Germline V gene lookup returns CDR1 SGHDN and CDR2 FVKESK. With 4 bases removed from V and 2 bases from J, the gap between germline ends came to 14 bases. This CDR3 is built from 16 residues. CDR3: CASSRTLTANTGELFF. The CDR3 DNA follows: TGTGCCAGCAGCCGAACGTTGACAGCCAACACCGGGGAGCTGTTTTTT.

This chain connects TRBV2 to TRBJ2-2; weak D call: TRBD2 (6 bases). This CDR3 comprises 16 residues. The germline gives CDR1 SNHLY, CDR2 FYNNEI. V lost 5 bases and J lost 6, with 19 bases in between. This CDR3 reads CASSPRTNSFPGELFF. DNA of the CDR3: TGTGCCAGCAGTCCTCGGACTAATTCCTTCCCCGGGGAGCTGTTTTTT.

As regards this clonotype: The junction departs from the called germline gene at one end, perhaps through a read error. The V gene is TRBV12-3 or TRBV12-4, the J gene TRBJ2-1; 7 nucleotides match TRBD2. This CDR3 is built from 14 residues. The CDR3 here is CASSRGRDYSEQFF. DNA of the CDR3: TGTGCCAGCAGCCGGGGAAGGGACTACAGTGAGCAGTTCTTC.

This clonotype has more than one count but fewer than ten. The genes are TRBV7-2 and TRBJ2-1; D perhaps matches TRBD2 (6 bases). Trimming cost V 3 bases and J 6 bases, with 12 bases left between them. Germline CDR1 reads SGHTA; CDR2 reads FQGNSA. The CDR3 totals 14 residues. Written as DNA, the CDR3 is TGTGCCAGCAGCTTTTCGACTAGTTTCAATGAGCAGTTCTTC. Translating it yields CASSFSTSFNEQFF.

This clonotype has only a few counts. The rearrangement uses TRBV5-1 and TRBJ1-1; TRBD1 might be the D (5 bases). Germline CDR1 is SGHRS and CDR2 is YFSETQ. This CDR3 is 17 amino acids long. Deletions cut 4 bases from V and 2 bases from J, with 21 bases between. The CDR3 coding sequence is TGCGCCAGCAGCCCCCTACTGAACGCGGGGGATAACACTGAAGCTTTCTTT. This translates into CASSPLLNAGDNTEAFF.

CDR3: CASSIYYQETQYF. The CDR3 nucleotides read TGTGCCAGCAGTATATATTACCAAGAGACCCAGTACTTC. V is TRBV6-5 and J is TRBJ2-5; D remains unclear. This CDR3 is built from 13 residues. Germline V gene sequence: CDR1 MNHEY, CDR2 SVGAGI. V lost 5 bases and J lost 0, with 7 bases in between.

As DNA, the CDR3 is TGCGCCAGCAGCTTCCAGGGCTCTGGGGCCAACGTCCTGACTTTC. Translated, it gives CASSFQGSGANVLTF. V usage is TRBV5-1 and J usage is TRBJ2-6, with D perhaps TRBD1 (5 bases). The CDR3 contains 15 residues. The germline gives CDR1 SGHRS, CDR2 YFSETQ. Trimming removed 2 bases at V and 0 bases at J, with 6 bases between.

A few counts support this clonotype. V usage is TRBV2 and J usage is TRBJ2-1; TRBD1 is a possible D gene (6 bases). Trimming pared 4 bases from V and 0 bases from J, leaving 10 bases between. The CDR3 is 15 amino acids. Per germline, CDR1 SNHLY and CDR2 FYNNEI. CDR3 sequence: CASSVRGGSYNEQFF. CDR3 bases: TGTGCCAGCAGTGTCCGAGGGGGCTCCTACAATGAGCAGTTCTTC.

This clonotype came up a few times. CDR3 protein: CASSRGTTRGETQYF. The CDR3 region has the DNA TGTGCCAGCAGCCGGGGGACTACTCGGGGAGAGACCCAGTACTTC. The gene calls are TRBV7-2 and TRBJ2-5, with 7 bases lining up with TRBD2. Germline values: CDR1 SGHTA, CDR2 FQGNSA. This CDR3 has 15 residues. V lost 5 bases to trimming and J lost 4 bases; unmatched junction nucleotides: 10.

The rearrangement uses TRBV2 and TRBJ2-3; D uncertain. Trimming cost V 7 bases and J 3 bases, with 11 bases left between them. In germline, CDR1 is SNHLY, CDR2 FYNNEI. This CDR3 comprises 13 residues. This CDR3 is CASTVYYTDTQYF. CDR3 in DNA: TGTGCCAGCACCGTGTACTATACAGATACGCAGTATTTT.

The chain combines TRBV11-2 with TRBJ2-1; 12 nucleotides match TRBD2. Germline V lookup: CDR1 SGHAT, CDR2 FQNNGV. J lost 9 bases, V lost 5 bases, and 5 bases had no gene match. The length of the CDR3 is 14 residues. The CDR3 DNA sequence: TGTGCCAGCAGCCTGCTAGCGGGAGGGCGTGAGCAGTTCTTC. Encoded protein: CASSLLAGGREQFF.

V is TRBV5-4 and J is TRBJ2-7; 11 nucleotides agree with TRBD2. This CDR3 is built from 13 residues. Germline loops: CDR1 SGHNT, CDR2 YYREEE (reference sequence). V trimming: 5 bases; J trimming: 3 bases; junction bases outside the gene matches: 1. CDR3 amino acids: CASSSGRDYEQYF. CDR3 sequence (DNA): TGTGCCAGCAGTAGCGGGAGGGACTACGAGCAGTACTTC.

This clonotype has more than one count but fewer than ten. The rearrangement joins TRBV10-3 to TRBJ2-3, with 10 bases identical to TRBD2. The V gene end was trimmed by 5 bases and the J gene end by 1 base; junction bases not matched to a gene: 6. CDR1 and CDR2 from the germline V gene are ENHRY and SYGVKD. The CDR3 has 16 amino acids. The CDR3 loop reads CAISLLAGLGTDTQYF. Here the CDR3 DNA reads TGTGCCATCAGTCTACTAGCGGGGTTAGGCACAGATACGCAGTATTTT.

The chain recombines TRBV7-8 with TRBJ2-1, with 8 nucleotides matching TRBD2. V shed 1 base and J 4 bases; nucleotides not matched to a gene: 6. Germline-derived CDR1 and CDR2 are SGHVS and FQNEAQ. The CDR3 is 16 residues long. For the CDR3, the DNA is TGTGCCAGCAGCTTAGTTAGACTAGCGATTTACAATGAGCAGTTCTTC. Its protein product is CASSLVRLAIYNEQFF.

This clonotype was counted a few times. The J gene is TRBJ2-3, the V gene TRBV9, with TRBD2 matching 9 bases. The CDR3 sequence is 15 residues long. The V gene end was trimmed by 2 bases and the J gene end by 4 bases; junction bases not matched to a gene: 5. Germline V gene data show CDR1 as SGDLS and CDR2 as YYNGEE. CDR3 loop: CASSVSGRGPDTQYF. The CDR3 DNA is TGTGCCAGCAGCGTTAGCGGGAGAGGCCCAGATACGCAGTATTTT.

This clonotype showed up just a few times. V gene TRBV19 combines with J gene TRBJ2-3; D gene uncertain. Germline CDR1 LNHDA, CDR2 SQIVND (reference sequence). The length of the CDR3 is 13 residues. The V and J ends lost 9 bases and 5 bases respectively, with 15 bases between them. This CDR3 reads CASLDWRKDTQYF. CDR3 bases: TGTGCCAGCCTGGATTGGCGAAAAGATACGCAGTATTTT.

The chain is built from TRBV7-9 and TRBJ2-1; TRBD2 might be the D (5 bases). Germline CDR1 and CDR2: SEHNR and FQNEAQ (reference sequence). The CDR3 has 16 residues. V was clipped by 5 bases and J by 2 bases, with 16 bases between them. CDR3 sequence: CASSQRPRGTYNEQFF. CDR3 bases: TGTGCCAGCAGCCAACGGCCCCGAGGGACCTACAATGAGCAGTTCTTC.

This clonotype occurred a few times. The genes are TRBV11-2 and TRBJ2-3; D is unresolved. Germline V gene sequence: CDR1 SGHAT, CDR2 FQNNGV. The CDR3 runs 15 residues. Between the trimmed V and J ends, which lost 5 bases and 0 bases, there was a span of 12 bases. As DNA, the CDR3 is TGTGCCAGCAGCCCGGGTGCCGGAAGCACAGATACGCAGTATTTT. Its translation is CASSPGAGSTDTQYF.

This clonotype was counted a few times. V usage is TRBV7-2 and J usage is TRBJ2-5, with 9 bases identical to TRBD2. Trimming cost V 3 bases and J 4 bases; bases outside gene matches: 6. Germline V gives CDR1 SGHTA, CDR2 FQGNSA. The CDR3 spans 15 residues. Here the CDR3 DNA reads TGTGCCAGCAGCTTTGGCGGGAGGGAGTTAGAGACCCAGTACTTC. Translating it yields CASSFGGRELETQYF.

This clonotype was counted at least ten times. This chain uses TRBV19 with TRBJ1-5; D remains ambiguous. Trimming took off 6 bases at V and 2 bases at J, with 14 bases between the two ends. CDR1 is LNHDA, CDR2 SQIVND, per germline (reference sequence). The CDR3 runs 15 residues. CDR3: CASSPASIGNQPQHF. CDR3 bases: TGTGCCAGTAGCCCCGCCAGTATTGGCAATCAGCCCCAGCATTTT.

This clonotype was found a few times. CDR3 amino acids: CSARWLAGYNEQFF. For the CDR3, the DNA is TGCAGTGCTAGGTGGCTAGCGGGATACAATGAGCAGTTCTTC. The V and J genes are TRBV20-1 and TRBJ2-1; 9 bases agree with TRBD2. V was clipped by 3 bases and J by 4 bases; unmatched bases: 4. Germline V gene sequence: CDR1 DFQATT, CDR2 SNEGSKA (reference sequence). The CDR3 length is 14 residues.

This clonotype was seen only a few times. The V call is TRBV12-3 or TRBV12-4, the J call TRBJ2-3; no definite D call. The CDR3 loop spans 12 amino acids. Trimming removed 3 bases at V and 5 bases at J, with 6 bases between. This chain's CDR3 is CASSFSGDTQYF. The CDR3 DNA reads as TGTGCCAGCAGTTTCTCCGGAGATACGCAGTATTTT.

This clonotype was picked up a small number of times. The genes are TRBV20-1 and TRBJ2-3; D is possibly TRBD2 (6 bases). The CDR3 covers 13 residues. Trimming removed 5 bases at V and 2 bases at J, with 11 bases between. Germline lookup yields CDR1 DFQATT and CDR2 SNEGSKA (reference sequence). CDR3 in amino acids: CSAYSGNTDTQYF. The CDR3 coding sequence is TGCAGTGCTTATAGCGGAAACACAGATACGCAGTATTTT.